The 27 T cell receptor beta chains below come from one sample, sequenced in a study of T cells expressing NK-cell markers. TCRdb re-called the 5' RACE reads and shows each CDR3 protein once, DNA omitted. This sample's clone table lists under 200,000 distinct CDR3 sequences. Sequencing used blood T cells: a sorted CD56 or NKG2C T cell subset, CD4+ or CD8+ T cells, or bulk PBMC T cells (not recorded which). These receptors were obtained from a woman aged 18 to 75 in good health.

The rearrangement uses TRBV3-1 and TRBJ2-1; without DNA, the TCRdb call of TRBD1 cannot be checked. This CDR3 has 15 residues. Germline CDR1 and CDR2: LGHDT and YNNKEL (reference sequence). The CDR3 sequence is CASSQERVGNNEQFF.

The chain carries TRBV2 and TRBJ1-1; TCRdb selects TRBD1, and the lack of DNA leaves this call unchecked. Per germline, CDR1 SNHLY and CDR2 FYNNEI. CDR3 size: 16 residues. CDR3 loop: CASSADRETQNTEAFF.

This sequence joins TRBV9 and TRBJ2-5; lacking DNA, the TRBD2 call made by TCRdb goes unchecked. The CDR3 length is 13 residues. Per the germline V gene, CDR1 is SGDLS and CDR2 is YYNGEE. This CDR3 is CASSVRVGETQYF.

The chain carries TRBV11-2 and TRBJ2-1; TCRdb's D gene call, TRBD1, goes unchecked for lack of DNA. From germline, CDR1 is SGHAT and CDR2 FQNNGV. The CDR3 runs 16 residues. This CDR3 is CASSSTGGAGYNEQFF.

This chain links TRBV28 with TRBJ2-2; TCRdb's D call, TRBD1, is unchecked because there is no DNA. Germline V gene data show CDR1 as MDHEN and CDR2 as SYDVKM. The CDR3 runs to 16 residues. The CDR3 loop reads CASSLSLHRDTGELFF.

The chain couples TRBV28 to TRBJ2-1; the TCRdb call, TRBD2, lacks DNA for checking. Germline V gives CDR1 MDHEN, CDR2 SYDVKM. CDR3 length: 15 residues. CDR3 sequence: CASRTGLAGINEQFF.

The chain employs TRBV6-1 and TRBJ2-7; checking the TCRdb D call of TRBD1 is not possible without DNA. This CDR3 comprises 14 residues. The germline V gene encodes CDR1 MNHNS and CDR2 SASEGT. This CDR3 is CAIAPVWGSYEQYF.

The gene calls are TRBV11-1 and TRBJ2-7; TCRdb designates TRBD1, a call that cannot be tested without DNA. The CDR3 has 16 amino acids. CDR1 is SGHAT and CDR2 is FQDESV in the germline V gene (reference sequence). CDR3 protein: CASSLSAGANSYEQYF.

The gene calls are TRBV6-1 and TRBJ1-2; TCRdb's assignment of TRBD1 cannot be checked, as there is no DNA. Germline CDR1 is MNHNS and CDR2 is SASEGT. The CDR3 spans 19 residues. CDR3 in amino acids: CASSPQKFGTGRLPYGYTF.

V gene TRBV10-3 combines with J gene TRBJ2-1; the D gene TCRdb calls, TRBD1, cannot be checked with no DNA. Germline V gene sequence: CDR1 ENHRY, CDR2 SYGVKD. This CDR3 has 15 residues. The CDR3 protein is CAITLGTGRDGEQFF.

The chain joins TRBV7-2 to TRBJ2-7; TCRdb's D call of TRBD2 is untestable without DNA. The CDR3 length is 15 residues. Germline CDR1 reads SGHTA; CDR2 reads FQGNSA. The chain's CDR3 is CASSTLAILSYEQYF.

The chain combines TRBV20-1 with TRBJ2-3; TCRdb lists TRBD2, though no DNA is available to test this call. Germline CDR1 DFQATT, CDR2 SNEGSKA (reference sequence). The CDR3 is 13 residues long. CDR3 sequence reads: CSARTSGSDTQYF.

This clonotype is called medium-sized based on its frequency. The chain recombines TRBV5-1 with TRBJ1-1; there is no DNA to check the TCRdb D call of TRBD1. The CDR3 covers 16 residues. Germline V gives CDR1 SGHRS, CDR2 YFSETQ. CDR3 protein: CASSLGGGWTNTEAFF.

The chain employs TRBV7-9 and TRBJ2-5; no DNA is available, so the TRBD2 call from TCRdb remains unchecked. The CDR3 length is 17 residues. The germline CDR1 and CDR2 sequences are SEHNR and FQNEAQ (reference sequence). The CDR3 reads CASSLVMAGDFQETQYF. Variable domain in full (rest from reference TRBV7-9 and TRBJ2-5): DTGVSQNPRHKITKRGQNVTFRCDPISEHNRLYWYRQTLGQGPEFLTYFQNEAQLEKSRLLSDRFSAERPKGSFSTLEIQRTEQGDSAMYLCASSLVMAGDFQETQYFGPGTRLLVL.

The rearrangement joins TRBV20-1 to TRBJ2-1; TCRdb lists TRBD2, though no DNA is available to test this call. The CDR3 runs to 16 residues. Germline V lookup: CDR1 DFQATT, CDR2 SNEGSKA (reference sequence). This CDR3 reads CSARGTSGYSYNEQFF.

The chain couples TRBV5-1 to TRBJ2-3; TCRdb's D call, TRBD1, is unchecked because there is no DNA. The CDR3 runs 15 residues. Germline values: CDR1 SGHRS, CDR2 YFSETQ. CDR3 protein: CATRRGYTSTDTQYF.

V usage is TRBV20-1 and J usage is TRBJ1-1; TCRdb lists TRBD1, though no DNA is available to test this call. The CDR3 covers 16 residues. CDR1 is DFQATT and CDR2 is SNEGSKA in the germline V gene (reference sequence). CDR3: CSSLRTRGGFSTEAFF.

The chain couples TRBV7-9 to TRBJ2-3. The germline V gene has CDR1 SEHNR and CDR2 FQNEAQ (reference sequence). CDR3 length equals 14 residues. The CDR3 sequence is CASSLTDGVDTQYF.

V and J are TRBV29-1 and TRBJ2-5; there is no DNA to check the TCRdb D call of TRBD2. Germline CDR1 and CDR2: SQVTM and ANQGSEA. The CDR3 spans 13 residues. CDR3 region: CSVAGTSRGTQYF.

The chain links TRBV18 to TRBJ1-1; with no DNA, the TCRdb D assignment of TRBD1 cannot be verified. This CDR3 is built from 16 residues. Germline assignment: CDR1 KGHSH and CDR2 LQKENI. Here the CDR3 reads CASSPSWGTLNTEAFF.

The chain links TRBV4-1 to TRBJ1-1. Germline V gene sequence: CDR1 MGHRA, CDR2 YSYEKL. The CDR3 totals 13 residues. CDR3 loop: CASSQDRNREAFF.

The rearrangement joins TRBV28 to TRBJ1-3. This CDR3 spans 15 amino acids. CDR1 and CDR2 (germline): MDHEN, SYDVKM. CDR3 in amino acids: CASFKIGGGGNTIYF.

The chain employs TRBV5-1 and TRBJ2-1. This CDR3 contains 15 residues. Per germline, CDR1 SGHRS and CDR2 YFSETQ. The CDR3 loop reads CASSFSRVDRDEQFF.

The rearrangement links TRBV18 to TRBJ2-7; TCRdb outputs TRBD1, but without DNA this stays unchecked. Germline V gives CDR1 KGHSH, CDR2 LQKENI. The CDR3 runs to 14 residues. This CDR3 is CASSPLKGADEQYF.

This chain joins TRBV10-3 and TRBJ1-5; TCRdb's D call of TRBD1 is untestable without DNA. This CDR3 region has 13 residues. CDR1 and CDR2 (germline): ENHRY, SYGVKD. CDR3 residues: CAISEGGNQPQHF.

The rearrangement links TRBV20-1 to TRBJ2-2; no DNA is available, so the TRBD1 call from TCRdb remains unchecked. The CDR3 contains 15 residues. Germline lookup yields CDR1 DFQATT and CDR2 SNEGSKA (reference sequence). CDR3 loop: CSASPREGNTGELFF.

The rearrangement joins TRBV7-3 to TRBJ2-2; TCRdb selects TRBD1, and the lack of DNA leaves this call unchecked. Germline CDR1 and CDR2: SGHTA and FQGTGA. CDR3 size: 17 residues. CDR3: CASSLISRVAATGELFF.